The clone carrying this T cell receptor beta chain was found once. The PCR used 60 Vbeta and 13 Jbeta primers. TCRdb's copy holds only in-frame clones and misses some; the assay was immunoSEQ multiplex PCR. The sample holds some 110,000 clones, around 80% seen once. This sample is part of a study of cytomegalovirus exposure and HLA in healthy donors. Germline values: CDR1 MGHRA, CDR2 YSYEKL. V shed 1 base and J 3 bases; nucleotides not matched to a gene: 5. This CDR3 spans 16 amino acids. The rearrangement joins TRBV4-1 to TRBJ2-5, with 10 bases lining up with TRBD1. The sample taken for sequencing was PBMCs. This clonotype was sampled from a man under 40 in good health and CMV-seropositive. The DNA of the CDR3 is TGCGCCAGCAGCCAAGGGTTAGGACAGGGGGAAGAGACCCAGTACTTC. This translates into CASSQGLGQGEETQYF.